This T cell receptor (beta chain) was documented in a study of T cell repertoires in cytomegalovirus infection. Study background: Recently identified HLA-C-restricted CMV epitopes were among the peptides used.

Study findings and constraints: HLA-C-restricted TCR beta clonotypes specific for CMV led the ex vivo response.

TCRdb re-called the reads with MiXCR, one entry per CDR3 protein. Among some 500,000 distinct CDR3 sequences listed, roughly 34% were seen once. This clonotype was detected only a few times. Its antigen is not identified. CDR1 and CDR2 from the germline V gene are SGHDN and FVKESK. V lost 0 bases, J lost 3 bases, and 7 bases lay in between. The length of the CDR3 is 14 residues. This specimen was cultured PBMCs, taken from culture after CMV antigen stimulation. This sequence originates from a human donor in good health (CMV status not recorded). Some clones in this sample may be carry-over from other donors' samples. V usage is TRBV14 and J usage is TRBJ2-3, with D unresolved. The CDR3 sequence is CASSQDLATDTQYF. CDR3 nucleotides: TGTGCCAGCAGCCAAGATCTGGCAACAGATACGCAGTATTTT.